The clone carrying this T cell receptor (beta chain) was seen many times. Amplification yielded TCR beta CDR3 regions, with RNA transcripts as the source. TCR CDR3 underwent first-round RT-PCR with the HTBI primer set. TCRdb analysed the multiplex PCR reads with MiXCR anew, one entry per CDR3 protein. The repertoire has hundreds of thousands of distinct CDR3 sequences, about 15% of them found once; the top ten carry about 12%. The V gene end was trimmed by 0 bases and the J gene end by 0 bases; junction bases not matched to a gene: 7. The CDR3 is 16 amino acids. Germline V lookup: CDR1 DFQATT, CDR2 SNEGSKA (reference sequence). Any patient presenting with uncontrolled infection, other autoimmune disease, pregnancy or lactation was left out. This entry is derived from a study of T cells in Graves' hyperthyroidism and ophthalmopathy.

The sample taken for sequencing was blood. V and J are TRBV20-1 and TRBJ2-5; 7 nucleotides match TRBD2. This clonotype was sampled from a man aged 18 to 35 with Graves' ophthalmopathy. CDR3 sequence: CSARDILAVNQETQYF. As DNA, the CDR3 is TGCAGTGCTAGAGATATCCTAGCGGTGAACCAAGAGACCCAGTACTTC.